This T cell receptor (beta chain) was sequenced in a study of cytomegalovirus exposure and HLA in healthy donors. Whole-study results and caveats: Analysis was performed later, and it showed HLA-associated TCR beta chains to be more clonally expanded than equally common others. Specific recognition of CMV antigens was confirmed in vitro for a few chains (all CMV-associated). The productive fraction for most TCR beta V segments was about 87% or about 30% in an earlier analysis.

A note on this clone: Its antigen remains unknown.

V lost 6 bases to trimming and J lost 0 bases, with 14 bases between them. Germline assignment: CDR1 LNHDA and CDR2 SQIVND (reference sequence). The CDR3 has 15 amino acids. The study ran its PCR with 60 Vbeta and 13 Jbeta primers. Data came from immunoSEQ multiplex PCR; TCRdb stores just in-frame clones and leaves some out. There are approximately 160,000 clones in the sample; 65% to 85% occur only once, and roughly 2.8% lies in the top ten. The TCR was taken from a woman in her thirties or forties in good health and CMV-seropositive. The chain couples TRBV19 to TRBJ1-2, with D perhaps TRBD1 (6 bases). What was sequenced was PBMCs. The CDR3 DNA follows: TGTGCCAGTAGGGGCAGGGGCCTATCTAACTATGGCTACACCTTC. Translating gives CASRGRGLSNYGYTF.